This T cell receptor (beta chain) stems from a study of T cell repertoires in cytomegalovirus infection. Study summary: Indications of both CMV infection and matching HLA type were provided by public TCR beta signatures.

V was clipped by 3 bases and J by 2 bases, with 5 bases between them. This CDR3 is built from 12 residues. Per the germline V gene, CDR1 is MNHNS and CDR2 is SASEGT. MiXCR, applied by TCRdb to the reads, yields one record per CDR3 protein. The sample records more than 500,000 distinct CDR3 sequences, about 15% being singletons. Study conclusions and caveats: Carriers of CMV plus the relevant HLA were identified by cumulative public TCR beta family frequency. HLA-C-restricted TCR beta clonotypes specific for CMV led the ex vivo response.

Many counts were recorded for this clonotype. Its matching antigen is unknown. The origin of this receptor is a human donor in good health (CMV status not recorded). Some clones in this sample may be carry-over from other donors' samples. The gene calls are TRBV6-1 and TRBJ2-7; unclear D gene. The specimen sequenced was CD8+ T cells from PBMCs. CDR3: CASSDPPYEQYF. The CDR3 DNA is TGTGCCAGCAGTGATCCTCCCTACGAGCAGTACTTC.